This TCR beta chain was identified during a study of T cell changes during pregnancy in multiple sclerosis. TCRdb keeps only in-frame clones here, not all; method: immunoSEQ multiplex PCR. The profile shows 99,000 or so clones, roughly 92% of them singletons. CDR3 length: 14 amino acids. The V end lost 4 bases, the J end lost 4 bases, and 13 bases lay between the germline ends. Per germline, CDR1 MGHRA and CDR2 YSYEKL. The sample here was peripheral blood, taken after pregnancy. The V gene is TRBV4-1, the J gene TRBJ1-1; TRBD1 might be the D (6 bases). This sequence was found in a female donor with multiple sclerosis, enrolled in a pregnancy study. CDR3 bases: TGCGCCAGCAGCCTGGGGGAGGGGGTCACTGAAGCTTTCTTT. Translation gives CASSLGEGVTEAFF.